Below are 26 T cell receptor beta chains sequenced from a single sample in a study of T cells in localized non-small cell lung cancer. Sequenced by immunoSEQ multiplex PCR; TCRdb stores in-frame clones only, minus some. The table records some 50,000 clones, roughly 86% of them present only once. This material consisted of PBMCs, taken before any cancer treatment. The receptors come from a female donor with stage II lung adenocarcinoma.

The V and J genes are TRBV7-8 and TRBJ1-5, with D hard to call. V was clipped by 5 bases and J by 2 bases, with 16 bases between them. This CDR3 region has 16 residues. Germline V CDR1 and CDR2: SGHVS, FQNEAQ. The CDR3 DNA follows: TGTGCCAGCAGCCCTCGCGAGGTTAGCGGCAATCAGCCCCAGCATTTT. Translation gives CASSPREVSGNQPQHF.

The chain uses TRBV30 and TRBJ2-3, with D uncertain. Germline V gene sequence: CDR1 GTSNPN, CDR2 SVGIG (reference sequence). V lost 2 bases and J 4 bases, leaving 7 bases between the germline ends. The CDR3 totals 12 residues. The CDR3 spells CAWSLGSDTQYF. The CDR3 nucleotides are TGTGCCTGGAGTCTCGGATCAGATACGCAGTATTTT.

J is TRBJ2-2 and V is TRBV11-3; D may be TRBD1 or TRBD2 (6 bases each). Germline values: CDR1 SGHNT, CDR2 YENEEA. The CDR3 has 15 amino acids. V gave up 5 bases and J gave up 6 bases, with 16 bases separating them. The CDR3 coding sequence is TGTGCCAGCAGCCCCACCCCGGGGGCGGCCGGGGAGCTGTTTTTT. Protein sequence: CASSPTPGAAGELFF.

This chain uses TRBV15 with TRBJ1-4, with D perhaps matching TRBD1 (6 bases). The CDR3 runs to 16 residues. Germline CDR1 LNHNV, CDR2 YYDKDF (reference sequence). Trimming stripped 3 bases from V and 7 bases from J, with 18 bases between. The CDR3: CATSSQTGFYSEKLFF. Here the CDR3 DNA reads TGTGCCACCAGCAGTCAAACAGGGTTTTATAGTGAAAAACTGTTTTTT. The full variable domain, rest sourced from reference TRBV15 and TRBJ1-4, is DAMVIQNPRYQVTQFGKPVTLSCSQTLNHNVMYWYQQKSSQAPKLLFHYYDKDFNNEADTPDNFQSRRPNTSFCFLDIRSPGLGDTAMYLCATSSQTGFYSEKLFFGSGTQLSVL.

V gene TRBV4-2 combines with J gene TRBJ2-7; D possibly corresponds to TRBD1 (5 bases). From germline, CDR1 is LGHNA and CDR2 YNFKEQ. Trimming took 2 bases from V and 3 from J, leaving 14 bases between them. The CDR3 has 15 residues. The CDR3 bases are TGTGCCAGCAGCCAACGGAAGGGGTTCTACTACGAGCAGTACTTC. The encoded protein is CASSQRKGFYYEQYF.

This chain uses TRBV25-1 with TRBJ1-1, with 11 nucleotides matching TRBD1. V lost 3 bases, J lost 4 bases, and 4 bases stayed unmatched. Germline CDR1 and CDR2: MGHDK and SYGVNS. The CDR3 totals 15 residues. For the CDR3, the DNA is TGTGCCAGCAGTGATGCCGGGACAGGGGGCACTGAAGCTTTCTTT. This gives the protein CASSDAGTGGTEAFF.

This chain joins TRBV14 and TRBJ1-2; 7 positions agree with TRBD1. J gave up 4 bases and V 4 bases, and 12 bases lay outside the gene matches. From germline, CDR1 is SGHDN and CDR2 FVKESK. There are 16 residues in the CDR3. CDR3 in amino acids: CASSRTIREGAYGYTF. The CDR3, as DNA: TGTGCCAGCAGCCGTACGATCCGTGAGGGGGCCTATGGCTACACCTTC.

The chain has TRBV5-6 and TRBJ2-1; D is unresolved. V dropped 0 bases and J dropped 1 base, with 8 bases sitting between them. This CDR3 has 15 residues. The germline V gene has CDR1 SGHDT and CDR2 YYEEEE. CDR3 DNA: TGTGCCAGCAGCTTGGCCCCCAGTTCCTACAATGAGCAGTTCTTC. It codes for CASSLAPSSYNEQFF.

This clone was counted a few times. The V and J genes are TRBV5-1 and TRBJ1-3, with 10 positions matching TRBD1. With 2 bases clipped from V and 4 bases from J, the junction kept 3 bases outside the gene matches. The CDR3 is made up of 15 amino acids. The germline gives CDR1 SGHRS, CDR2 YFSETQ. DNA for the CDR3: TGCGCCAGCAGCTTAAGACAGGGGGCCGGAAACACCATATATTTT. Residues: CASSLRQGAGNTIYF. Full variable domain (remainder filled in from reference TRBV5-1 and TRBJ1-3): KAGVTQTPRYLIKTRGQQVTLSCSPISGHRSVSWYQQTPGQGLQFLFEYFSETQRNKGNFPGRFSGRQFSNSRSEMNVSTLELGDSALYLCASSLRQGAGNTIYFGEGSWLTVV.

The chain combines TRBV6-1 with TRBJ2-1; no reliable D call. Germline CDR1 is MNHNS and CDR2 is SASEGT. Trimming left V 7 bases short and J 4 bases short, with 11 bases between. This CDR3 comprises 13 residues. CDR3 sequence reads: CASTEYRYNEQFF. The CDR3 nucleotides are TGTGCCAGCACCGAATACAGATACAATGAGCAGTTCTTC.

This clone has a handful of counts. This chain joins TRBV7-9 and TRBJ1-6; 12 bases match TRBD1. There are 16 residues in the CDR3. After removal of 7 bases from V and 5 bases from J, the junction contained 6 bases not matched to a gene. Germline assignment: CDR1 SEHNR and CDR2 FQNEAQ (reference sequence). The CDR3, as DNA: TGTGCCAGCACCACCGGGACAGGGGGCGATAATTCACCCCTCCACTTT. Encoded protein: CASTTGTGGDNSPLHF.

The chain recombines TRBV10-3 with TRBJ2-1, with D hard to call. The CDR3 covers 13 residues. The V gene's germline CDR1 is ENHRY and CDR2 SYGVKD. Trimming removed 4 bases at V and 4 bases at J, with 8 bases between. CDR3 amino acids: CAISVGDYNEQFF. The CDR3 DNA is TGTGCCATCAGTGTTGGTGATTACAATGAGCAGTTCTTC.

The chain couples TRBV5-1 to TRBJ1-1; TRBD1 might be the D (6 bases). Germline CDR1 and CDR2: SGHRS and YFSETQ. CDR3 length: 13 residues. Trimming removed 4 bases from V and 6 bases from J, with 13 bases in between. The CDR3: CASSLAGVAEAFF. In DNA form, the CDR3 reads TGCGCCAGCAGCCTAGCAGGGGTGGCTGAAGCTTTCTTT.

The CDR3 DNA follows: TGTGCCAGCAGTTCCCCGGCCAGGGGGCGGCTTCACACTGAAGCTTTCTTT. Protein product: CASSSPARGRLHTEAFF. The chain couples TRBV27 to TRBJ1-1; 8 nucleotides align to TRBD1. The germline V gene has CDR1 MNHEY and CDR2 SMNVEV (reference sequence). Germline trimming cut 4 bases from V and 3 bases from J; bases unmatched to any gene: 13. The CDR3 is made up of 17 amino acids.

The chain recombines TRBV6-6 with TRBJ1-2, with D maybe TRBD1 (6 bases). Germline CDR1 is MNHNY and CDR2 is SVGAGI (reference sequence). The CDR3 is 10 residues long. The ends were cut back, 10 bases at V and 8 bases at J, with 11 bases in the middle. CDR3 DNA sequence: TGTGCCACCGGGACAACCGGCTACACCTTC. This codes for CATGTTGYTF.

The chain is built from TRBV18 and TRBJ1-5; a weak D match, TRBD1 (5 bases). V lost 6 bases to trimming and J lost 7 bases, with 16 bases between them. The CDR3 sequence is 14 residues long. The germline V gene has CDR1 KGHSH and CDR2 LQKENI. The CDR3 loop reads CASSPDGGGQPQHF. DNA of the CDR3: TGTGCCAGCTCGCCGGACGGGGGGGGACAGCCCCAGCATTTT.

The chain links TRBV6-6 to TRBJ2-7; D uncertain. Germline V lookup: CDR1 MNHNY, CDR2 SVGAGI (reference sequence). V was shortened by 7 bases and J by 0 bases, with 7 bases between the two germline ends. This CDR3 has 12 amino acids. The CDR3 spells CASIADSYEQYF. The CDR3 coding sequence is TGTGCCAGCATCGCAGACTCCTACGAGCAGTACTTC.

V is TRBV7-3 and J is TRBJ1-1, with 7 nucleotides matching TRBD1. This CDR3 spans 14 amino acids. The V segment lost 5 bases and the J segment 2 bases; nucleotides outside the gene matches: 5. Looked up from germline, CDR1 is SGHTA and CDR2 is FQGTGA. In DNA form, the CDR3 reads TGTGCCAGCAGCCCCGACAGGGAAAACACTGAAGCTTTCTTT. Translated, it gives CASSPDRENTEAFF. The full variable domain, in which reference TRBV7-3 and TRBJ1-1 provide the parts outside the CDR3, is GAGVSQTPSNKVTEKGKYVELRCDPISGHTALYWYRQSLGQGPEFLIYFQGTGAADDSGLPNDRFFAVRPEGSVSTLKIQRTERGDSAVYLCASSPDRENTEAFFGQGTRLTVV.

This chain links TRBV10-3 with TRBJ1-1; D is possibly TRBD1 (5 bases). There are 17 residues in the CDR3. Trimming took 4 bases from V and 2 from J, leaving 20 bases between them. CDR1 and CDR2 (germline): ENHRY, SYGVKD. The CDR3 sequence is CAISVWTINRNNTEAFF. The CDR3 region has the DNA TGTGCCATCAGTGTTTGGACAATCAACAGGAACAACACTGAAGCTTTCTTT.

The chain links TRBV5-3 to TRBJ2-3, with TRBD2 matching over 7 bases. TRBV5-3 is noted as an ORF with a role that remains uncertain. Unmatched junction bases numbered 13, after V lost 10 bases and J lost 5 bases. The CDR3 is made up of 14 amino acids. The CDR3 loop reads CASLPRGERDTQYF. The DNA for the CDR3 is TGTGCCTCCCTCCCTCGGGGGGAGCGAGATACGCAGTATTTT.

The chain links TRBV11-2 to TRBJ2-1; 9 bases line up with TRBD2. V shed 2 bases, J shed 5 bases, and the junction held 1 base outside the gene matches. In germline, CDR1 is SGHAT, CDR2 FQNNGV. There are 14 residues in the CDR3. CDR3 nucleotide sequence: TGTGCCAGCAGCTTACGACTAGCGGACAATGAGCAGTTCTTC. Amino acids: CASSLRLADNEQFF.

The genes are TRBV10-3 and TRBJ1-5; 7 positions match TRBD1. CDR3 length: 14 residues. Per the germline V gene, CDR1 is ENHRY and CDR2 is SYGVKD. Unmatched junction bases numbered 4, after V lost 2 bases and J lost 6 bases. This CDR3 is CAISEEGAGQPQHF. The CDR3 region has the DNA TGTGCCATCAGTGAGGAGGGGGCAGGTCAGCCCCAGCATTTT.

The chain links TRBV7-8 to TRBJ2-7, with 8 bases identical to TRBD1. The CDR3 contains 16 residues. Germline CDR1 is SGHVS and CDR2 is FQNEAQ. The V segment lost 2 bases and the J segment 3 bases; nucleotides outside the gene matches: 9. The CDR3 DNA follows: TGTGCCAGCAGCTTAAAAGAGACAGGGGTTTTCTACGAGCAGTACTTC. It specifies CASSLKETGVFYEQYF.

This chain joins TRBV6-1 and TRBJ1-5; 12 nucleotides agree with TRBD1. CDR1 and CDR2 (germline): MNHNS, SASEGT. This CDR3 region has 17 residues. V was clipped by 2 bases and J by 7 bases; unmatched bases: 9. CDR3 amino acids: CASSELGQGARGQPQHF. The CDR3 DNA sequence: TGTGCCAGCAGTGAATTGGGACAGGGGGCGCGAGGACAGCCCCAGCATTTT.

This clone appeared a few times. The J gene is TRBJ2-1, the V gene TRBV6-1; D uncertain. V was clipped by 5 bases and J by 7 bases, with 12 bases between them. The CDR3 is 13 residues long. In germline, CDR1 is MNHNS, CDR2 SASEGT. The CDR3 DNA is TGTGCCAGCAGTCGGTACTCCGGGAATGAGCAGTTCTTC. Translated: CASSRYSGNEQFF.

J is TRBJ2-1 and V is TRBV2; the D is unclear. CDR3 length: 15 residues. The V end lost 4 bases, the J end lost 7 bases, and 17 bases lay between the germline ends. Germline V gene lookup returns CDR1 SNHLY and CDR2 FYNNEI. The CDR3 DNA sequence: TGTGCCAGCAGTGCCCGGGCTCTGGGTGGAAATGAGCAGTTCTTC. Translated, it gives CASSARALGGNEQFF.